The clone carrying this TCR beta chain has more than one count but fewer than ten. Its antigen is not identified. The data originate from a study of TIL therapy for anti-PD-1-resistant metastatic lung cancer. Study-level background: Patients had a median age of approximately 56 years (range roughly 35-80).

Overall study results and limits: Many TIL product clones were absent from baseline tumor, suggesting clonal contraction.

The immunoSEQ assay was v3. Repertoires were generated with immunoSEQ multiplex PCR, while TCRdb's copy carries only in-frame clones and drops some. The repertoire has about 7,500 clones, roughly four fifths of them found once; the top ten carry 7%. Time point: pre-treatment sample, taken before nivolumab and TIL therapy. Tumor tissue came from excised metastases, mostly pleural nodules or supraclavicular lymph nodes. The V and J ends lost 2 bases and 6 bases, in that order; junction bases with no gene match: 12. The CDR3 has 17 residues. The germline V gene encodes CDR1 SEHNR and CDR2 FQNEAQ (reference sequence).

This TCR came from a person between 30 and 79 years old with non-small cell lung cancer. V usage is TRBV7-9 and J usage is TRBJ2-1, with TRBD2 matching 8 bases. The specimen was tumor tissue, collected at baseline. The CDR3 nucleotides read TGTGCCAGCAGCTTATGGGGGGCCGGGACTAGTTTCAATGAGCAGTTCTTC. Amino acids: CASSLWGAGTSFNEQFF.